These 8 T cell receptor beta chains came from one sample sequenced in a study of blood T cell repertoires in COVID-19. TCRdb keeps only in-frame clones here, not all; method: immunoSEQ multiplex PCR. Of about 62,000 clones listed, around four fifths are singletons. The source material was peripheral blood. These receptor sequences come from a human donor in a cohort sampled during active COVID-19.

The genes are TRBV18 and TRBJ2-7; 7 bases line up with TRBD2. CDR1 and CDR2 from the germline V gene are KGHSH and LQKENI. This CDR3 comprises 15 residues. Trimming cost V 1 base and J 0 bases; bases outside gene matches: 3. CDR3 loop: CASSPRGGYSYEQYF. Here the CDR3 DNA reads TGTGCCAGCTCACCACGGGGGGGGTACTCCTACGAGCAGTACTTC.

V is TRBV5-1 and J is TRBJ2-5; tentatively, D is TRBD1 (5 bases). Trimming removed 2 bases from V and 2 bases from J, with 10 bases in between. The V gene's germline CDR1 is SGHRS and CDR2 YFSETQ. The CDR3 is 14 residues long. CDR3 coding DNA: TGCGCCAGCAGCTTCGACAGTCCTCAAGAGACCCAGTACTTC. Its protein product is CASSFDSPQETQYF.

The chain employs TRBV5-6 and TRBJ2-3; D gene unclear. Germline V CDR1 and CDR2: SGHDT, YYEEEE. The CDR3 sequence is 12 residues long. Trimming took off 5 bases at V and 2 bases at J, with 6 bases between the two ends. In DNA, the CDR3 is TGTGCCAGCAGTTTTAACACAGATACGCAGTATTTT. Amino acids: CASSFNTDTQYF. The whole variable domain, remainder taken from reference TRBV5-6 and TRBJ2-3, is DAGVTQSPTHLIKTRGQQVTLRCSPKSGHDTVSWYQQALGQGPQFIFQYYEEEERQRGNFPDRFSGHQFPNYSSELNVNALLLGDSALYLCASSFNTDTQYFGPGTRLTVL.

CDR3: CASLGGNYGYTF. The DNA of the CDR3 is TGTGCCAGCTTAGGAGGGAACTATGGCTACACCTTC. The rearrangement joins TRBV6-5 to TRBJ1-2; D gene uncertain. CDR1 and CDR2 (germline): MNHEY, SVGAGI. The CDR3 runs to 12 residues. V shed 8 bases and J shed 2 bases, with 9 bases lying between them.

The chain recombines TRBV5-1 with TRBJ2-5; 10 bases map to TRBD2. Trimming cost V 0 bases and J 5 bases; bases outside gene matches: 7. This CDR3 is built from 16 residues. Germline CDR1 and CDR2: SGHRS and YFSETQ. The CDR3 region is CASSLAAGGPSETQYF. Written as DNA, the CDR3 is TGCGCCAGCAGCTTGGCAGCGGGGGGGCCGTCGGAGACCCAGTACTTC. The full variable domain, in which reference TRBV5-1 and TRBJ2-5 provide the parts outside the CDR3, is KAGVTQTPRYLIKTRGQQVTLSCSPISGHRSVSWYQQTPGQGLQFLFEYFSETQRNKGNFPGRFSGRQFSNSRSEMNVSTLELGDSALYLCASSLAAGGPSETQYFGPGTRLLVL.

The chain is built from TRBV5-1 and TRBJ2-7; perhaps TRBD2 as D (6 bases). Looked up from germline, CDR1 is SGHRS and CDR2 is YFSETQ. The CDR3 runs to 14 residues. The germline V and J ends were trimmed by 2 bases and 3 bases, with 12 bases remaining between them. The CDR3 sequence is CASSFITSSYEQYF. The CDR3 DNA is TGCGCCAGCAGCTTTATAACTAGCAGCTACGAGCAGTACTTC.

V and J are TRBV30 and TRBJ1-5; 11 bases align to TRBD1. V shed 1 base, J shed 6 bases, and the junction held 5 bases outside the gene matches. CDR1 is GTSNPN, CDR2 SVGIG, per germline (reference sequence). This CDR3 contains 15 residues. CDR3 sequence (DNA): TGTGCCTGGAGTGGGGGGACAGGGGGGTCTCAGCCCCAGCATTTT. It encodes CAWSGGTGGSQPQHF.

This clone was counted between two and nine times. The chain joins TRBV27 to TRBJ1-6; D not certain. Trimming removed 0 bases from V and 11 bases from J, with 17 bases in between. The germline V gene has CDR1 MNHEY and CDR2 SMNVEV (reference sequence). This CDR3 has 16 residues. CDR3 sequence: CASSLSRVSTGTPLHF. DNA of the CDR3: TGTGCCAGCAGTTTATCCCGGGTTTCGACCGGGACACCCCTCCACTTT.